Listed here is a single T cell receptor (beta chain). No antigen is known for it. Here immunoSEQ multiplex PCR was the method, and the copy in TCRdb shows in-frame clones only, minus some. The repertoire includes under 300,000 clones, approximately 93% of them detected once, and 0.5% to 0.7% sits in the top ten. The CDR3 is 15 amino acids. Trimming at V came to 6 bases and at J to 7 bases, leaving 9 bases not matched to a gene. Germline lookup yields CDR1 MDHEN and CDR2 SYDVKM. This specimen comes from a study of T cell responses to AZD1222 COVID-19 vaccine. Study-wide results and limits: It was only after the peak T cell response that any repertoires were sampled. Donors skewed white British and female; clonal diversity was possibly underestimated.

This sequence joins TRBV28 and TRBJ2-1, with 10 bases that match TRBD2. This receptor was identified in an adult in good health. The sequencing here drew on peripheral blood, taken on day 0 of AZD1222 vaccination. The chain's CDR3 is CASSPAGGVKNEQFF. CDR3 bases: TGTGCCAGCAGCCCAGCGGGAGGGGTAAAGAATGAGCAGTTCTTC.